A selection of T cell receptor beta chains follows, all from one sample in a study of Ad26.COV2.S vaccination and SARS-CoV-2 variants. The protocol was immunoSEQ multiplex PCR, while the TCRdb copy is restricted to in-frame clones and leaves out a portion. The sample carries 350,000 to 450,000 clones, about 90% recorded once. The sample in question was peripheral blood, obtained in a trial of Ad26.COV2.S vaccine versus placebo. These receptors were collected from a person between 18 and 65 years old who received the Ad26.COV2.S COVID-19 vaccine or a placebo. Each CDR3 is given with its conserved first and last residue.

v_gene	j_gene	CDR3aa
TRBV6-2/TRBV6-3	TRBJ2-3	CASSYAAKGADTQYF
TRBV7-9	TRBJ2-5	CASSLERAGPQRRYF
TRBV6-4	TRBJ2-1	CASSREINYNEQFF
TRBV5-4	TRBJ2-3	CASSSSGAGTDTQYF
TRBV7-9	TRBJ1-2	CASRGQNYGYTF
TRBV4-3	TRBJ1-2	CASSHLGQDLYGYTF
TRBV7-9	TRBJ1-2	CASSLDREHGYTF
TRBV11-2	TRBJ2-1	CASSLGAPPRGFF
TRBV2	TRBJ2-4	CASSPDIVAKNIQYF
TRBV4-3	TRBJ2-7	CASSQDPDRAYEQYF